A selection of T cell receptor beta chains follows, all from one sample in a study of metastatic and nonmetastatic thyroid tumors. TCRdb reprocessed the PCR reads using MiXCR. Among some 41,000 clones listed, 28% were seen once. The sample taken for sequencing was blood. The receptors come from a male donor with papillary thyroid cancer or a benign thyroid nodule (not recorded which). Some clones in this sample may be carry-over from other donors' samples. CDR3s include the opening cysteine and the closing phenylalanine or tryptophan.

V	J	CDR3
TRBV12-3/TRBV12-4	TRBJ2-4	CASSLGCTGTPVNIQYF
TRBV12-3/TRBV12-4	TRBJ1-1	CASQAGGETEAFF
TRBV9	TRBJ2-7	CASSSHSGSSYEQYF
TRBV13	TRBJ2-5	CASSPNTGFGGETQYF
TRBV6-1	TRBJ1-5	CASSDSAWLNQPQHF
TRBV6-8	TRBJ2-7	CASGSQQGIYEQYF
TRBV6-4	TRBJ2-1	CASSESASGGGEQFF
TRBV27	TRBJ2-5	CDSSLWKDQETQYF
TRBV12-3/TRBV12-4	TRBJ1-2	CASSLGTGWGGYTF
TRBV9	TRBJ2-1	CASSSEGGDNEQFF
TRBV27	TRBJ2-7	CASSPLIPYLRDRVEQYF
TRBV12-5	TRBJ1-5	CASRAHDSNQPQHF
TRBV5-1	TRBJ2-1	CASSLGQPYNEQFF
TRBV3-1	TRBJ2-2	CASSQSRGGLIGELFF
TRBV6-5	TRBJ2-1	CASIYFAGGYNEQLF
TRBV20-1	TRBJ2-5	CSARDLRGPGPLGETQYF
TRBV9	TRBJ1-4	CASSETGTNEKLFF
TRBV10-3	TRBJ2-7	CAITDKGQGYEQYF
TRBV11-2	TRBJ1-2	CASSTDDAYCYTF
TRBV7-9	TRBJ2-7	CASSLLQGGEQYF
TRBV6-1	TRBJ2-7	CASSGPGVEQYF
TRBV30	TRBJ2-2	CAGRRVNTGELFF
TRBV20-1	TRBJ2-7	CSAARVGDEQYF